The subject of this entry is one T cell receptor beta chain. The data are from a study of blood T cell repertoires in COVID-19. Across the study: Acute and convalescent COVID-19 specimens originated in the United States, Italy and Spain.

Ages ranged from roughly 18 to 100 years, with residence in fewer than 25 US areas. Participant-given clinical history determined each cohort assignment. Authors' processing steps: Amplification with reference gene primers provided the estimates of nucleated cell counts. Only in-frame clones appear in the TCRdb table, and some are missing; sequencing was by immunoSEQ multiplex PCR. The DNA gave D and trimming, while V, J and clone size come from that table. The sample carries about 120,000 clones, less than 90% recorded once. CDR3 length: 16 amino acids. Trimming pared 4 bases from V and 5 bases from J, leaving 20 bases between. Germline V gives CDR1 LNHDA, CDR2 SQIVND (reference sequence).

The gene calls are TRBV19 and TRBJ2-5; no clear D. The TCR was taken from a woman aged 25 to 39 who had recovered from COVID-19. Input material: PBMCs or T cells enriched from blood (not recorded which). DNA of the CDR3: TGTGCCAGTAGTACCCCCGTGCGAGTACCTAGGGAGACCCAGTACTTC. This gives the protein CASSTPVRVPRETQYF.